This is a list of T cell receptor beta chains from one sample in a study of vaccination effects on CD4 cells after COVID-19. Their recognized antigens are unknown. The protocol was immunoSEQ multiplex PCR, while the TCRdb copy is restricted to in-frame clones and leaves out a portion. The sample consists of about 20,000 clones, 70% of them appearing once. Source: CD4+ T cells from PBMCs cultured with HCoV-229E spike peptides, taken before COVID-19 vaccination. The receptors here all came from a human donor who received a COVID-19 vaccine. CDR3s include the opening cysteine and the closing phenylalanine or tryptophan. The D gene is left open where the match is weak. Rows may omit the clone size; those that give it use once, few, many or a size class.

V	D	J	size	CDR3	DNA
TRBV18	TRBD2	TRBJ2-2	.	CASSPMTSGNTGELFF	TGTGCCAGCTCACCAATGACTAGCGGGAACACCGGGGAGCTGTTTTTT
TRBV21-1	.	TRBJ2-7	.	CASTWTSGVYEQYF	TGTGCCAGCACCTGGACTAGCGGGGTCTACGAGCAGTACTTC
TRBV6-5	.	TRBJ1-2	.	CASSETIQGLSGYTF	TGTGCCAGCAGCGAGACGATACAGGGTCTGTCTGGCTACACCTTC
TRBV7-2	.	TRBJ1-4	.	CASSPRPDSPNEKLFF	TGTGCCAGCAGCCCACGGCCGGACAGCCCTAATGAAAAACTGTTTTTT
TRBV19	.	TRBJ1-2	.	CASGPWGTNYGYTF	TGTGCCAGTGGCCCCTGGGGGACCAACTATGGCTACACCTTC
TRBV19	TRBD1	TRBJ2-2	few	CASTTRGGQGATGELFF	TGTGCCAGTACTACAAGGGGTGGACAGGGTGCTACCGGGGAGCTGTTTTTT
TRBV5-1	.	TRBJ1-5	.	CASSPGGSSYSNQPQHF	TGCGCCAGCAGCCCTGGAGGTAGTTCTTATAGCAATCAGCCCCAGCATTTT
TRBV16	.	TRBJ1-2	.	CASSQSAQSNYGYTF	TGTGCCAGCAGCCAATCTGCACAGAGTAACTATGGCTACACCTTC
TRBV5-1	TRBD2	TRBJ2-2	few	CASSQSGSITGELFF	TGCGCCAGCAGCCAAAGCGGGAGCATCACCGGGGAGCTGTTTTTT
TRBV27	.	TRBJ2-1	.	CASSLSLGGEQFF	TGTGCCAGCAGTTTATCCCTGGGGGGTGAGCAGTTCTTC
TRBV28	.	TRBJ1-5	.	CASSLEGRGVNQPQHF	TGTGCCAGCAGTTTGGAAGGCCGAGGGGTTAATCAGCCCCAGCATTTT
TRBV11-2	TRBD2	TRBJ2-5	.	CASSFRLGTSGGKQETQYF	TGTGCCAGCAGCTTCAGGTTAGGGACTAGCGGGGGGAAACAAGAGACCCAGTACTTC
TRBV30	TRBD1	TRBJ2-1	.	CAWLLQGGNEQFF	TGTGCCTGGCTCCTACAGGGGGGCAATGAGCAGTTCTTC
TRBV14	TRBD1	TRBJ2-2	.	CASSQDSGTGVFGGTGELFF	TGTGCCAGCAGCCAAGATTCGGGGACAGGGGTTTTCGGAGGCACCGGGGAGCTGTTTTTT
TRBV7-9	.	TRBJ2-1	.	CASSFQGTSYNEQFF	TGTGCCAGCAGCTTTCAGGGGACCTCCTACAATGAGCAGTTCTTC
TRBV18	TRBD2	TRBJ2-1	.	CASSPPITSATGNEQFF	TGTGCCAGCTCGCCCCCGATTACTAGCGCAACGGGCAATGAGCAGTTCTTC
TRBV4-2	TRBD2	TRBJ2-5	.	CASSQGSGRGVETQYF	TGTGCCAGCAGCCAAGGTAGCGGGAGAGGGGTAGAGACCCAGTACTTC